This is a list of T cell receptor beta chains from one sample in a study of CD8 T cells in Susac syndrome. Using its own MiXCR run on the immunoSEQ multiplex PCR reads, TCRdb lists one record per CDR3 protein. The repertoire holds under 200,000 distinct CDR3 sequences, 90% to 95% seen once, with approximately 0.1% in the top ten. The sequencing sample was made of CD4+ T cells from PBMCs. All receptors come from a human donor in good health. The CDR3 runs from the conserved cysteine through the conserved F or W. Fields, in order: J gene, D gene, V gene, clone size, CDR3 DNA, CDR3 protein. A D gene is named only where the DNA matches it firmly. A clone size is listed for some rows: how often the clone was seen (once, few, many), or a class if it is expanded.

J: TRBJ2-5
D: .
V: TRBV14
size: .
DNA: TGTGCCAGCAGCCAAGATATTCAGGCGAGGGAGACCCAGTACTTC
CDR3: CASSQDIQARETQYF

J: TRBJ1-5
D: .
V: TRBV28
size: .
DNA: TGTGCCAGCACCGGCGGGGGGCGAAGGAGCAATCAGCCCCAGCATTTT
CDR3: CASTGGGRRSNQPQHF

J: TRBJ2-1
D: .
V: TRBV30
size: .
DNA: TGTGCCTGGGGCCGGGGGTATGAGCAGTTCTTC
CDR3: CAWGRGYEQFF

J: TRBJ2-1
D: TRBD2
V: TRBV7-2
size: .
DNA: TGTGCCAGCAGCTTGACTAGCGGGGGGTGGTCCTACAATGAGCAGTTCTTC
CDR3: CASSLTSGGWSYNEQFF

J: TRBJ1-1
D: .
V: TRBV9
size: .
DNA: TGTGCCAGCAGCGTAGGCAGGTCCACTGAAGCTTTCTTT
CDR3: CASSVGRSTEAFF

J: TRBJ2-7
D: .
V: TRBV29-1
size: .
DNA: TGCAGCGTTGTCCCGCCCGGGGGCGCTGAGGACTTC
CDR3: CSVVPPGGAEDF

J: TRBJ1-4
D: .
V: TRBV4-1
size: .
DNA: TGCGCCAGCAGCTCCCCCCGGGGTGGGGAAAAACTGTTTTTT
CDR3: CASSSPRGGEKLFF

J: TRBJ2-3
D: .
V: TRBV24-1
size: .
DNA: TGTGCCACCAGTGATACCTCCAGGAGCACAGATACGCAGTATTTT
CDR3: CATSDTSRSTDTQYF

J: TRBJ1-5
D: .
V: TRBV12-3/TRBV12-4
size: once
DNA: TGTGCCAGCAGCCCGCAGGGCAGGGACGATCAGCCCCAGCATTTT
CDR3: CASSPQGRDDQPQHF

J: TRBJ2-7
D: TRBD1
V: TRBV12-3/TRBV12-4
size: .
DNA: TGTGCCAGCAGTCTCAACTACCGGGACAGGGTTTTCAACGAGCAGTACTTC
CDR3: CASSLNYRDRVFNEQYF

J: TRBJ2-5
D: TRBD2
V: TRBV28
size: .
DNA: TGTGCCAGCGGGCGGGAGAGAGAGACCCAGTACTTC
CDR3: CASGRERETQYF

J: TRBJ2-1
D: .
V: TRBV11-2
size: .
DNA: TGTGCCAGCAGCTTAGGGAATCTAGTTCCTGAGCAGTTCTTC
CDR3: CASSLGNLVPEQFF

J: TRBJ2-3
D: .
V: TRBV12-3/TRBV12-4
size: .
DNA: TGTGCCAGCAGTTTAGCCGGGGTGATAGATACGCAGTATTTT
CDR3: CASSLAGVIDTQYF

J: TRBJ2-1
D: .
V: TRBV18
size: .
DNA: TGTGCCAGCTCACCCACAGGGTTGTCGAATGAGCAGTTCTTC
CDR3: CASSPTGLSNEQFF

J: TRBJ1-5
D: .
V: TRBV7-8
size: .
DNA: TGTGCCAGCAGCTCGGGGCGACTGAATCAGCCCCAGCATTTT
CDR3: CASSSGRLNQPQHF

J: TRBJ2-2
D: TRBD1
V: TRBV4-3
size: .
DNA: TGCGCCAGCAGGCAGGGGGCGATCACCGGGGAGCTGTTTTTT
CDR3: CASRQGAITGELFF

J: TRBJ2-4
D: TRBD2
V: TRBV5-6
size: .
DNA: TGTGCCAGCAGCTTGGATTGGACTAGCGGAAACATTCAGTACTTC
CDR3: CASSLDWTSGNIQYF

J: TRBJ1-2
D: TRBD1
V: TRBV12-3/TRBV12-4
size: .
DNA: TGTGCCAGCAGTTCGACAGGGACCGGCTATGGCTACACCTTC
CDR3: CASSSTGTGYGYTF

J: TRBJ1-2
D: TRBD1
V: TRBV20-1
size: .
DNA: TGCAGTGCTACCATCGGGACAGGGGATTATGGCTACACCTTC
CDR3: CSATIGTGDYGYTF

J: TRBJ1-1
D: .
V: TRBV9
size: .
DNA: TGTGCCAGCAGCGTATACGGGGAGAACACTGAAGCTTTCTTT
CDR3: CASSVYGENTEAFF

J: TRBJ1-2
D: .
V: TRBV12-3/TRBV12-4
size: .
DNA: TGTGCCAGCAGTACAACAGGGTATACGTCCTATGGCTACACCTTC
CDR3: CASSTTGYTSYGYTF

J: TRBJ1-1
D: .
V: TRBV23-1
size: .
DNA: TGCGCCAGCTGGTCCCATGGGGGTGACACTGAAGCTTTCTTT
CDR3: CASWSHGGDTEAFF

J: TRBJ2-3
D: TRBD2
V: TRBV3-1
size: .
DNA: TGTGCCAGCAGCCAAGACGCGCGGGGGGGCGGAGATACGCAGTATTTT
CDR3: CASSQDARGGGDTQYF

J: TRBJ2-7
D: .
V: TRBV14
size: .
DNA: TGTGCCAGCAGCCAAGGGCTGGGGTCCTCTTGGGAGCAGTACTTC
CDR3: CASSQGLGSSWEQYF

J: TRBJ2-4
D: .
V: TRBV19
size: .
DNA: TGTGCCAGTAAGAAGGGGACGGCTAACATTCAGTACTTC
CDR3: CASKKGTANIQYF

J: TRBJ2-5
D: .
V: TRBV3-1
size: .
DNA: TGTGCCAGCAGCCAAGATGTAAGAGAGACCCAGTACTTC
CDR3: CASSQDVRETQYF

J: TRBJ2-1
D: .
V: TRBV7-8
size: .
DNA: TGTGCCAGCAGCTTAGAGGGCAGGGTCAACAATGAGCAGTTCTTC
CDR3: CASSLEGRVNNEQFF

J: TRBJ2-1
D: TRBD1
V: TRBV6-5
size: .
DNA: TGTGCCAGCAGGGGACAGGGGGCCGAGCAGTTCTTC
CDR3: CASRGQGAEQFF

J: TRBJ2-1
D: .
V: TRBV11-1
size: .
DNA: TGTGCCAGCAGCTTCCCCCCGAGCTCCTACAATGAGCAGTTCTTC
CDR3: CASSFPPSSYNEQFF

J: TRBJ2-1
D: .
V: TRBV12-3/TRBV12-4
size: .
DNA: TGTGCCAGCAGTTTGGTTTTAGGGAGGCAGTTCTTC
CDR3: CASSLVLGRQFF

J: TRBJ2-7
D: .
V: TRBV7-2
size: .
DNA: TGTGCCAGCAGCTCACGCGTAGATTTCTACGAGCAGTACTTC
CDR3: CASSSRVDFYEQYF

J: TRBJ2-7
D: TRBD2
V: TRBV20-1
size: once
DNA: TGCAGTGCTAGGACTAGCGGGGCTGAGCAGTACTTC
CDR3: CSARTSGAEQYF

J: TRBJ2-3
D: .
V: TRBV7-9
size: .
DNA: TGTGCCAGCAGCGCTTTAGAGGCAGATACGCAGTATTTT
CDR3: CASSALEADTQYF

J: TRBJ2-1
D: TRBD1
V: TRBV24-1
size: .
DNA: TGTGCCACCAGTGGACAGGGCAGTGAGCAGTTCTTC
CDR3: CATSGQGSEQFF

J: TRBJ2-1
D: .
V: TRBV11-3
size: .
DNA: TGTGCCAGCAGCCCAGACAGATACAATGAGCAGTTCTTC
CDR3: CASSPDRYNEQFF

J: TRBJ2-7
D: TRBD1
V: TRBV3-1
size: .
DNA: TGTGCCAGCAGCCAAGGCCCCGGGACAGGGTTATACGAGCAGTACTTC
CDR3: CASSQGPGTGLYEQYF

J: TRBJ2-2
D: TRBD2
V: TRBV28
size: .
DNA: TGTGCCAGCAGTCTCACTAGCGCCATCACCGGGGAGCTGTTTTTT
CDR3: CASSLTSAITGELFF

J: TRBJ2-2
D: TRBD1
V: TRBV29-1
size: .
DNA: TGCAGCGTTGAAGATGGACAGGGGTTTGACGGGGAGCTGTTTTTT
CDR3: CSVEDGQGFDGELFF

J: TRBJ2-5
D: .
V: TRBV5-1
size: .
DNA: TGCGCCAGCAGGGACGGGTACCAAGAGACCCAGTACTTC
CDR3: CASRDGYQETQYF

J: TRBJ2-5
D: TRBD2
V: TRBV20-1
size: .
DNA: TGCAGCTCCTTAGCGGGGCAAGAGACCCAGTACTTC
CDR3: CSSLAGQETQYF

J: TRBJ1-1
D: .
V: TRBV19
size: .
DNA: TGTGCCAGTACCCTCTACACTGAAGCTTTCTTT
CDR3: CASTLYTEAFF

J: TRBJ2-2
D: TRBD1
V: TRBV29-1
size: .
DNA: TGCAGCCTAATGACAGGGCCCGGGGAGCTGTTTTTT
CDR3: CSLMTGPGELFF

J: TRBJ2-5
D: TRBD2
V: TRBV4-3
size: .
DNA: TGCGCCAGCAGCCAAGGAGTAGCGGGGGCCCGTGGGACCCAGTACTTC
CDR3: CASSQGVAGARGTQYF

J: TRBJ2-1
D: .
V: TRBV7-9
size: .
DNA: TGTGCCAGCAACACTAACCCAGCGGATGAGCAGTTCTTC
CDR3: CASNTNPADEQFF

J: TRBJ1-2
D: .
V: TRBV6-1
size: .
DNA: TGTGCCAGCAGTTTGACAGCGGTCGGCTATGGCTACACCTTC
CDR3: CASSLTAVGYGYTF

J: TRBJ2-3
D: TRBD2
V: TRBV27
size: .
DNA: TGTGCCAGCAGTTTACCCCCGGGACTAGCGGGCGGAGATACGCAGTATTTT
CDR3: CASSLPPGLAGGDTQYF

J: TRBJ2-5
D: TRBD1
V: TRBV5-4
size: .
DNA: TGTGCCAGCAGCTTGGCGCGACAGGGGGCTCGAGAGACCCAGTACTTC
CDR3: CASSLARQGARETQYF

J: TRBJ1-5
D: .
V: TRBV27
size: .
DNA: TGTGCCAGCAGTCGATTACCTGATCAGCCCCAGCATTTT
CDR3: CASSRLPDQPQHF